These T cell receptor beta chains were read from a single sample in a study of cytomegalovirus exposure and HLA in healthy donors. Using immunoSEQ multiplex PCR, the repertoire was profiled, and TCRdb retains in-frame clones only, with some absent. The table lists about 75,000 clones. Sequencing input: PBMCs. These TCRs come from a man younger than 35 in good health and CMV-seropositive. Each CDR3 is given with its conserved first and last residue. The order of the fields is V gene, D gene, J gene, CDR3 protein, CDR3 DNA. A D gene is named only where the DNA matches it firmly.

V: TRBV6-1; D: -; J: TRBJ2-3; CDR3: CAITRGEATDTQYF; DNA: TGTGCCATTACCAGGGGAGAGGCAACAGATACGCAGTATTTT
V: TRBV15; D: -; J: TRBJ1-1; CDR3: CATSRDQRPPTEAFF; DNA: TGTGCCACCAGCAGAGATCAGCGGCCGCCCACTGAAGCTTTCTTT
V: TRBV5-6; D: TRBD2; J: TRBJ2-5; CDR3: CASSLATSEETQYF; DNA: TGTGCCAGCAGCTTGGCCACTAGCGAAGAGACCCAGTACTTC
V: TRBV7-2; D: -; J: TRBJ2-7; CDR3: CASSPHRSRGHEQYF; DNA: TGTGCCAGCAGCCCCCACAGGTCAAGGGGCCACGAGCAGTACTTC
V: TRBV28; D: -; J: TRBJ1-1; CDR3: CASSSRLNTEAFF; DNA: TGTGCCAGCAGTTCCCGGTTGAACACTGAAGCTTTCTTT
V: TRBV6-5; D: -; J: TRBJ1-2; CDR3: CASSSSLGGSTRGYTF; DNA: TGTGCCAGCAGTTCGTCTTTGGGAGGCTCTACCCGTGGCTACACCTTC
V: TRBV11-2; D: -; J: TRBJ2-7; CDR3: CASNLGGENYEQYF; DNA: TGTGCCAGCAACTTAGGGGGGGAAAACTACGAGCAGTACTTC
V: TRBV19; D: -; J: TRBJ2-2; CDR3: CAGGEADTGELFF; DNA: TGTGCAGGCGGCGAGGCGGACACCGGGGAGCTGTTTTTT
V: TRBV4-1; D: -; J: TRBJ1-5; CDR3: CASSQDGGGYSNQPQHF; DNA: TGCGCCAGCAGCCAAGATGGGGGAGGGTATAGCAATCAGCCCCAGCATTTT
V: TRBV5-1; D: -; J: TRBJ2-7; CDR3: CASSLEFFAESLAYEQYF; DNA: TGCGCCAGCAGCTTGGAGTTTTTCGCAGAATCCCTTGCCTACGAGCAGTACTTC
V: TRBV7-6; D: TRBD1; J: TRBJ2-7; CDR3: CASSDRDRFAEQYF; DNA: TGTGCCAGCAGCGACCGGGACAGGTTCGCCGAGCAGTACTTC
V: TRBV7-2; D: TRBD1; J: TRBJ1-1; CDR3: CASSLRGRVNTEAFF; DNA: TGTGCCAGCAGCCTCAGGGGGCGAGTGAACACTGAAGCTTTCTTT
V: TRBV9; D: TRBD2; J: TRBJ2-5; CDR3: CASSPTSGDLQETQYF; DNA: TGTGCCAGCAGCCCGACTAGCGGGGACCTCCAAGAGACCCAGTACTTC
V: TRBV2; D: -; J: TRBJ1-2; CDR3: CASSGEARMGNGYTF; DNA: TGTGCCAGCAGTGGGGAGGCCAGGATGGGGAATGGCTACACCTTC
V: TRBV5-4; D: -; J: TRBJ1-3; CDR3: CASSLSGRLTGNTIYF; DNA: TGTGCCAGCAGCTTGAGTGGCAGACTAACTGGAAACACCATATATTTT
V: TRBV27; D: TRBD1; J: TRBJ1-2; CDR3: CASGTTGRNRYGYTF; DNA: TGTGCCAGCGGGACGACAGGGAGGAATCGCTATGGCTACACCTTC
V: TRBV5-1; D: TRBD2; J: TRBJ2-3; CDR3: CASSFASGSRTDTQYF; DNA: TGCGCCAGCAGCTTTGCTAGCGGGAGTAGAACAGATACGCAGTATTTT
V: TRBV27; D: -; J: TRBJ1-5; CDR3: CASREVHGQGPQHF; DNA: TGTGCCAGCAGGGAGGTACACGGTCAAGGGCCCCAGCATTTT
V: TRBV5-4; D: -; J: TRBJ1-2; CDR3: CASSFRVIGYGYTF; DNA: TGTGCCAGCAGCTTCCGGGTAATAGGCTATGGCTACACCTTC
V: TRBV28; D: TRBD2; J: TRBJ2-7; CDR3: CASSSRAGGPYEQYF; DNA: TGTGCCAGCAGTTCCCGTGCGGGAGGACCTTACGAGCAGTACTTC
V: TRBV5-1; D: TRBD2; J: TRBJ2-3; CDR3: CASSPSDGGDTQYF; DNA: TGCGCCAGCAGCCCTTCGGACGGGGGGGATACGCAGTATTTT
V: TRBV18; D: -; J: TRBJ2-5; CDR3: CASSPTETETQYF; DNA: TGTGCCAGCTCACCGACGGAGACGGAGACCCAGTACTTC
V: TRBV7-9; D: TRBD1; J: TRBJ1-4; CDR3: CASSFTGAGTGNEKLFF; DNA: TGTGCCAGCAGCTTCACCGGAGCCGGGACAGGGAATGAAAAACTGTTTTTT
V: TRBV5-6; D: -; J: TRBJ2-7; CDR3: CASSLISGVYEQYF; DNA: TGTGCCAGCAGCTTGATCTCCGGTGTATACGAGCAGTACTTC
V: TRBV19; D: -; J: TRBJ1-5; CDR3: CASSIRDNNQPQHF; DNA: TGTGCCAGTAGTATTCGGGACAACAATCAGCCCCAGCATTTT
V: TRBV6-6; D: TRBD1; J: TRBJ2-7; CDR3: CASAWDRGSEQYF; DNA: TGTGCCAGCGCTTGGGACAGGGGAAGCGAGCAGTACTTC
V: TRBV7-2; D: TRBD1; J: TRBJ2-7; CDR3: CASSPPTGTGLIEQYF; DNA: TGTGCCAGCAGCCCGCCCACCGGGACAGGGCTTATCGAGCAGTACTTC
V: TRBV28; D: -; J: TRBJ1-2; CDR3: CASRQEGVYGYTF; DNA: TGTGCCAGCAGGCAAGAGGGGGTTTACGGCTACACCTTC
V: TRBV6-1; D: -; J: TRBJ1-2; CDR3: CASSDTYERGYGYTF; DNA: TGTGCCAGCAGTGATACGTACGAACGCGGCTATGGCTACACCTTC
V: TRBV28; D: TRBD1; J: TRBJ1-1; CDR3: CASSLGTGVATEAFF; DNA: TGTGCCAGCAGTTTAGGGACAGGGGTGGCCACTGAAGCTTTCTTT
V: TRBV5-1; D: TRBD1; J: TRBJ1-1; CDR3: CASSFRTGGDTEAFF; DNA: TGCGCCAGCAGCTTCCGGACAGGAGGGGACACTGAAGCTTTCTTT
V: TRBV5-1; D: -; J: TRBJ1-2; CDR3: CASSLGTYREGYGYTF; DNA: TGCGCCAGCAGCTTGGGGACTTACAGGGAAGGGTATGGCTACACCTTC
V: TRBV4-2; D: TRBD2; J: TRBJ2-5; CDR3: CASSPTWTSVETQYF; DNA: TGTGCCAGCAGCCCCACGTGGACTAGCGTGGAGACCCAGTACTTC
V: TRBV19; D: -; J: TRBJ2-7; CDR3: CASSISRTNEQYF; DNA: TGTGCCAGTAGTATAAGTCGGACAAACGAGCAGTACTTC
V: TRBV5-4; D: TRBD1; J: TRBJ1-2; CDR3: CASNTGGKNYGYTF; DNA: TGTGCCAGCAACACAGGGGGCAAGAACTATGGCTACACCTTC
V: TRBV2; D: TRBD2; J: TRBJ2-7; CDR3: CASSDGLAGVNQYF; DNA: TGTGCCAGCAGTGATGGACTAGCGGGAGTCAATCAGTACTTC
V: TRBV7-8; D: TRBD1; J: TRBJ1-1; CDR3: CASSPQGVTEAFF; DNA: TGTGCCAGCAGCCCCCAGGGGGTAACTGAAGCTTTCTTT
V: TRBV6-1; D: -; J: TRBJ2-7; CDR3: CASSAFYEQYF; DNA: TGTGCCAGCAGTGCCTTCTACGAGCAGTACTTC
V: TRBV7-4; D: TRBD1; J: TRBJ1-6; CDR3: CASSLVRTGGDSPLHF; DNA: TGTGCCAGCAGCTTGGTCCGAACAGGGGGCGATTCACCCCTCCACTTT
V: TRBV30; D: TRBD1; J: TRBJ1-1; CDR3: CAWSVLQGSNEAFF; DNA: TGTGCCTGGAGTGTCCTACAGGGGTCTAATGAAGCTTTCTTT
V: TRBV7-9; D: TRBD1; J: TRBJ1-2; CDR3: CASSTPTGSVAF; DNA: TGTGCCAGCAGCACGCCGACAGGGTCGGTAGCCTTC
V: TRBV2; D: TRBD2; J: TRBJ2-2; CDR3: CASSEARRVAGGTGELFF; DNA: TGTGCCAGCAGTGAAGCGCGGCGAGTAGCGGGGGGCACCGGGGAGCTGTTTTTT
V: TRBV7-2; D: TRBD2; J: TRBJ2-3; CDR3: CASSLEGAGRNTQYF; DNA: TGTGCCAGCAGCTTAGAAGGAGCGGGGAGAAATACGCAGTATTTT
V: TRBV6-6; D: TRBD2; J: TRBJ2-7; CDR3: CASSYSIGSGVALYF; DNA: TGTGCCAGCAGTTACTCGATAGGTAGCGGGGTGGCTTTATACTTC
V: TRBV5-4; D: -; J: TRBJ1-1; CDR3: CASSQVHTEAFF; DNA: TGTGCCAGCAGCCAGGTCCACACTGAAGCTTTCTTT
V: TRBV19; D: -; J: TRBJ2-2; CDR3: CASSTRGGGRNTGELFF; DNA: TGTGCCAGTAGTACCCGGGGAGGCGGTAGGAACACCGGGGAGCTGTTTTTT
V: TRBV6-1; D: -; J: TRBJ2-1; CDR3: CASSGRGPFYNEQFF; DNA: TGTGCCAGCAGTGGGCGGGGACCCTTTTACAATGAGCAGTTCTTC
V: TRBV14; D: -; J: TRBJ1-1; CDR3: CASQGATEAFF; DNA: TGTGCCAGCCAAGGGGCCACTGAAGCTTTCTTT
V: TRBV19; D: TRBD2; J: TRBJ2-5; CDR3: CASTRTSGGQETQYF; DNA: TGTGCCAGTACCCGGACTAGCGGGGGGCAAGAGACCCAGTACTTC
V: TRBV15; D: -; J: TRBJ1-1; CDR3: CATSRVSQGAEAFF; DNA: TGTGCCACCAGCAGAGTGTCACAGGGAGCTGAAGCTTTCTTT